Given below is one TCR beta chain in context. Methods used by the authors: Quantification of nucleated cells was approximated via reference gene primer amplification. Repertoires were generated with immunoSEQ multiplex PCR, while TCRdb's copy carries only in-frame clones and drops some. V and J calls and clone size are copied from that table; D and trimming were computed from the DNA. This table has about 200,000 clones, around 82% appearing once. The length of the CDR3 is 14 residues. V lost 4 bases, J lost 5 bases, and 7 bases stayed unmatched. The germline CDR1 and CDR2 sequences are WSHSY and SAAADI. This sample is drawn from a study of blood T cell repertoires in COVID-19. Study in general: Both acute and convalescent COVID-19 samples were obtained from the United States, Italy and Spain.

This sequence was found in a woman in her seventies with acute or convalescent COVID-19. Material: peripheral blood. V and J are TRBV10-2 and TRBJ2-5; 7 nucleotides align to TRBD2. The CDR3 coding sequence is TGCGCCAGCAGTGTTGTTGCGGGAGATGAGACCCAGTACTTC. This codes for CASSVVAGDETQYF.